This entry lists 16 T cell receptor beta chains sequenced from one sample in a study of cytomegalovirus exposure and HLA in healthy donors. PCR amplification relied on 60 Vbeta primers (plus 13 Jbeta primers). The protocol was immunoSEQ multiplex PCR, while the TCRdb copy is restricted to in-frame clones and leaves out a portion. Of roughly 180,000 clones in the sample, 80% to 90% were seen once. The sequenced sample was PBMCs. The receptors come from a man aged 18 to 35 in good health and CMV-seropositive.

The gene calls are TRBV2 and TRBJ2-6; the match to TRBD1 covers 7 bases. The V and J ends lost 2 bases and 0 bases, in that order; junction bases with no gene match: 7. Germline values: CDR1 SNHLY, CDR2 FYNNEI. The CDR3 loop spans 18 amino acids. The CDR3 DNA sequence: TGTGCCAGCAGTGAAAGGGGGCCCCGGGTCTCTGGGGCCAACGTCCTGACTTTC. Translated, it gives CASSERGPRVSGANVLTF. The full variable domain, in which reference TRBV2 and TRBJ2-6 provide the parts outside the CDR3, is EPEVTQTPSHQVTQMGQEVILRCVPISNHLYFYWYRQILGQKVEFLVSFYNNEISEKSEIFDDQFSVERPDGSNFTLKIRSTKLEDSAMYFCASSERGPRVSGANVLTFGAGSRLTVL.

This clone was counted once. The rearrangement links TRBV15 to TRBJ1-1; D gene ambiguous. Germline V CDR1 and CDR2: LNHNV, YYDKDF (reference sequence). V was cut by 3 bases and J by 1 base, with 12 bases left in between. The CDR3 extends over 15 amino acids. Here the CDR3 reads CATSRFGSRNTEAFF. CDR3 nucleotides: TGTGCCACCAGCAGGTTCGGGAGCCGGAACACTGAAGCTTTCTTT.

This clone was picked up one time. The gene calls are TRBV7-3 and TRBJ2-7; D possibly corresponds to TRBD2 (6 bases). Germline loops: CDR1 SGHTA, CDR2 FQGTGA. V lost 3 bases and J lost 5, with 11 bases in between. The CDR3 length is 13 residues. For the CDR3, the DNA is TGTGCCAGCAGCTTTCAGGGAGGAGACGAGCAGTACTTC. Translated: CASSFQGGDEQYF. Full variable domain (outside the CDR3, taken from reference TRBV7-3 and TRBJ2-7): GAGVSQTPSNKVTEKGKYVELRCDPISGHTALYWYRQSLGQGPEFLIYFQGTGAADDSGLPNDRFFAVRPEGSVSTLKIQRTERGDSAVYLCASSFQGGDEQYFGPGTRLTVT.

The chain couples TRBV27 to TRBJ1-2; tentative D call: TRBD1 (5 bases). The CDR3 runs to 16 residues. Germline V gene sequence: CDR1 MNHEY, CDR2 SMNVEV (reference sequence). The V end lost 2 bases, the J end lost 3 bases, and 16 bases lay between the germline ends. CDR3: CASSLTRRAVDYGYTF. CDR3 DNA: TGTGCCAGCAGTTTAACCCGCAGGGCGGTTGACTATGGCTACACCTTC.

The V and J genes are TRBV25-1 and TRBJ1-2; TRBD1 aligns across 9 bases. The CDR3 spans 12 residues. Germline lookup yields CDR1 MGHDK and CDR2 SYGVNS. With 10 bases clipped from V and 5 bases from J, the junction kept 5 bases outside the gene matches. The CDR3 region is CATMDRGYGYTF. The DNA of the CDR3 is TGTGCCACCATGGACAGGGGATATGGCTACACCTTC.

J is TRBJ1-3 and V is TRBV7-9, with D possibly TRBD1 on 6 matching bases. This CDR3 has 16 amino acids. V gave up 4 bases and J gave up 1 base, with 14 bases separating them. Looked up from germline, CDR1 is SEHNR and CDR2 is FQNEAQ (reference sequence). DNA of the CDR3: TGTGCCAGCAGCTCCGGACAGTCTGGATCTGGAAACACCATATATTTT. Its translation is CASSSGQSGSGNTIYF. Full variable domain (missing parts from reference TRBV7-9 and TRBJ1-3): DTGVSQNPRHKITKRGQNVTFRCDPISEHNRLYWYRQTLGQGPEFLTYFQNEAQLEKSRLLSDRFSAERPKGSFSTLEIQRTEQGDSAMYLCASSSGQSGSGNTIYFGEGSWLTVV.

The gene calls are TRBV21-1 and TRBJ2-5; TRBD2, the table's D call, lacks a check against the DNA. The J call is in doubt because the DNA end fits TRBJ2-7 better. TRBV21-1 is flagged as a pseudogene. The CDR3 contains 12 residues. The CDR3 bases are TGTGCCAGGTCTCCCGGGAGCTACGAGCAGTACTTC. Translating it yields CARSPGSYEQYF.

The chain joins TRBV6-6 to TRBJ2-2; TRBD1 matches at 8 bases. The CDR3 runs to 16 residues. The germline CDR1 and CDR2 sequences are MNHNY and SVGAGI (reference sequence). The ends lost 4 bases at V and 0 bases at J; junction bases unmatched: 4. CDR3 nucleotides: TGTGCCAGCAGTTTCGGGACAGGCCCGAACACCGGGGAGCTGTTTTTT. This sequence encodes CASSFGTGPNTGELFF.

The rearrangement links TRBV2 to TRBJ2-2; 8 bases map to TRBD1. The germline CDR1 and CDR2 sequences are SNHLY and FYNNEI. V was clipped by 6 bases and J by 1 base; unmatched bases: 4. CDR3 length: 15 residues. Here the CDR3 DNA reads TGTGCCAGCAGGTTGGACAGGGTGAACACCGGGGAGCTGTTTTTT. Residues: CASRLDRVNTGELFF.

V usage is TRBV11-3 and J usage is TRBJ2-5; TRBD2 matches at 10 bases. The CDR3 runs 17 residues. The V and J ends lost 1 base and 2 bases, in that order; junction bases with no gene match: 7. The germline CDR1 and CDR2 sequences are SGHNT and YENEEA. The CDR3, as DNA: TGTGCCAGCAGCTTAGGAGCTAGCGGGGGCATACAAGAGACCCAGTACTTC. This sequence encodes CASSLGASGGIQETQYF.

This clone was counted only a few times. This rearrangement joins TRBV2 to TRBJ2-1; no clear D. The CDR3 runs 15 residues. Trimming left V 6 bases short and J 0 bases short, with 12 bases between. In germline, CDR1 is SNHLY, CDR2 FYNNEI. The CDR3 sequence: CASRRTESSYNEQFF. In nucleotides, the CDR3 is TGTGCCAGCAGACGAACAGAGAGCTCCTACAATGAGCAGTTCTTC. Full variable domain (outside the CDR3, taken from reference TRBV2 and TRBJ2-1): EPEVTQTPSHQVTQMGQEVILRCVPISNHLYFYWYRQILGQKVEFLVSFYNNEISEKSEIFDDQFSVERPDGSNFTLKIRSTKLEDSAMYFCASRRTESSYNEQFFGPGTRLTVL.

The CDR3 sequence: CASSSSAGELFF. CDR3 nucleotides: TGTGCCAGCAGTTCTAGTGCCGGGGAGCTGTTTTTT. The chain couples TRBV11-3 to TRBJ2-2; D gene ambiguous. Germline V gene lookup returns CDR1 SGHNT and CDR2 YENEEA. Deletions cut 6 bases from V and 6 bases from J, with 8 bases between. The CDR3 contains 12 residues.

This chain connects TRBV10-2 to TRBJ1-6, with 9 positions matching TRBD1. Trimming cost V 2 bases and J 0 bases; bases outside gene matches: 5. CDR1 is WSHSY, CDR2 SAAADI, per germline. There are 18 residues in the CDR3. The CDR3 DNA follows: TGCGCCAGCAGTGAGAACAGGGGGCCTACCTCCTATAATTCACCCCTCCACTTT. The encoded protein is CASSENRGPTSYNSPLHF.

The gene calls are TRBV27 and TRBJ2-7; 7 bases are shared with TRBD2. The V gene end was trimmed by 2 bases and the J gene end by 7 bases; junction bases not matched to a gene: 5. There are 13 residues in the CDR3. Germline assignment: CDR1 MNHEY and CDR2 SMNVEV (reference sequence). The CDR3 DNA reads as TGTGCCAGCAGTTTAGGTATCGGGGGGGAGCAGTACTTC. Its protein is CASSLGIGGEQYF.

V usage is TRBV5-8 and J usage is TRBJ2-3, with a tentative D call TRBD1 (6 bases). CDR1 SGHTS and CDR2 YDEGEE come from the germline V gene. The length of the CDR3 is 14 residues. Between the trimmed V and J ends, which lost 0 bases and 4 bases, there was a span of 9 bases. The CDR3 DNA reads as TGTGCCAGCAGCTTGGTTGGGGGCGCAGATACGCAGTATTTT. Translation gives CASSLVGGADTQYF.

The genes are TRBV19 and TRBJ1-1; 11 nucleotides align to TRBD1. The CDR3 sequence is 14 residues long. The V and J ends lost 7 bases and 5 bases, in that order; junction bases with no gene match: 6. Per the germline V gene, CDR1 is LNHDA and CDR2 is SQIVND (reference sequence). CDR3 sequence reads: CASTKDRGQTEAFF. In nucleotides, the CDR3 is TGTGCCAGTACCAAGGACAGGGGGCAAACTGAAGCTTTCTTT.